Shown below are 6 T cell receptor beta chains from a single sample sequenced in a study of T cells in Graves' hyperthyroidism and ophthalmopathy (dated by TCRdb to about 2019). The library relied on multiplex PCR. Sequencing took place on an Illumina HiSeq 2000. The TCR beta CDR3 regions were amplified from the RNA transcripts. The first round of RT-PCR for the TCR CDR3 was performed with the HTBI primer set and the Qiagen OneStep RT-PCR kit. TCRdb reanalyzed the raw reads on its own, using fastp at Q25 for trimming and MiXCR for clone calling, and kept in-frame beta chains. Entries are consolidated by CDR3 protein sequence, retaining the most common genes and DNA. The sample table contains about 290,000 distinct CDR3 sequences; only one count was recorded for approximately 18% of them. Under 45% of the sample is in the top ten clones. The source material was blood. These receptors were obtained from a middle-aged man with Graves' ophthalmopathy.

This clonotype occurred many times. The J gene is TRBJ2-3, the V gene TRBV2; the match to TRBD2 covers 13 bases. CDR3 length: 17 amino acids. J was trimmed by 0 bases and V by 4 bases; bases with no gene match: 4. The V gene's germline CDR1 is SNHLY and CDR2 FYNNEI. CDR3 in amino acids: CASSGTSGGFSTDTQYF. The CDR3 DNA sequence: TGTGCCAGCAGTGGGACTAGCGGGGGATTTAGCACAGATACGCAGTATTTT.

This clonotype was observed many times. The J gene is TRBJ2-1, the V gene TRBV7-9, with TRBD1 identical over 9 bases. Losses at the gene ends were 1 base for V and 2 bases for J; bases not matched to a gene: 3. The germline V gene encodes CDR1 SEHNR and CDR2 FQNEAQ (reference sequence). The CDR3 runs 16 residues. This CDR3 is CASSLGRTGAYNEQFF. The CDR3 nucleotides read TGTGCCAGCAGCTTAGGGCGGACAGGGGCCTACAATGAGCAGTTCTTC.

This chain connects TRBV6-1 to TRBJ2-1, with 15 bases that match TRBD2. CDR1 is MNHNS, CDR2 SASEGT, per germline. The V gene end was trimmed by 6 bases and the J gene end by 6 bases; junction bases not matched to a gene: 18. This CDR3 has 20 residues. The CDR3 DNA reads TGTGCCAGCAGAACAGACCGGACTAGCGGGAGGGCCGGAAAAGTCAATGAGCAGTTCTTC. The encoded protein is CASRTDRTSGRAGKVNEQFF.

The chain joins TRBV14 to TRBJ2-3; D uncertain. This CDR3 contains 14 residues. The V gene's germline CDR1 is SGHDN and CDR2 FVKESK. V dropped 0 bases and J dropped 0 bases, with 4 bases sitting between them. CDR3 nucleotides: TGTGCCAGCAGCCAAGACTGGAGCACAGATACGCAGTATTTT. Its protein is CASSQDWSTDTQYF.

This clonotype was counted at least ten times. V is TRBV11-2 and J is TRBJ2-5, with a weak D call TRBD1 (5 bases). CDR1 is SGHAT and CDR2 is FQNNGV in the germline V gene. The CDR3 has 12 residues. Trimming cost V 9 bases and J 5 bases, with 13 bases left between them. The CDR3 region has the DNA TGTGCCAGGAAGACAGTTGGTGAGACCCAGTACTTC. Protein: CARKTVGETQYF.

V is TRBV18 and J is TRBJ1-3; no clear D. Per germline, CDR1 KGHSH and CDR2 LQKENI. The CDR3 runs to 14 residues. Trimming stripped 2 bases from V and 0 bases from J, with 5 bases between. Here the CDR3 DNA reads TGTGCCAGCTCACCAGGGAGCTCTGGAAACACCATATATTTT. Translation: CASSPGSSGNTIYF.